The 17 T cell receptor beta chains below were found in one sample sequenced in a study of T cell responses to AZD1222 COVID-19 vaccine. TCRdb keeps only in-frame clones here, not all; method: immunoSEQ multiplex PCR. The sample has over 150,000 clones; 87% are singletons. Here the sequenced sample was peripheral blood, taken 28 days after the second AZD1222 dose. These receptors were obtained from an adult who received the AZD1222 COVID-19 vaccine.

The chain recombines TRBV29-1 with TRBJ2-7, with a possible D match to TRBD1 (7 bases). Looked up from germline, CDR1 is SQVTM and CDR2 is ANQGSEA. The CDR3 is made up of 16 amino acids. The germline V and J ends were trimmed by 0 bases and 2 bases, with 17 bases remaining between them. The CDR3 nucleotides read TGCAGCGTTGAAGATCTGGGGGGTCAGGGGGCCTACGAGCAGTACTTC. It encodes CSVEDLGGQGAYEQYF.

This sequence joins TRBV5-1 and TRBJ2-7; D perhaps matches TRBD1 (6 bases). V shed 0 bases and J shed 5 bases, with 9 bases lying between them. The CDR3 runs 13 residues. Germline loops: CDR1 SGHRS, CDR2 YFSETQ. The CDR3: CASSLAGVNEQYF. CDR3 bases: TGCGCCAGCAGCTTGGCAGGGGTCAACGAGCAGTACTTC.

The chain employs TRBV19 and TRBJ1-5; 7 nucleotides agree with TRBD1. The CDR3 spans 19 residues. The ends lost 9 bases at V and 4 bases at J; junction bases unmatched: 24. Germline V gene sequence: CDR1 LNHDA, CDR2 SQIVND (reference sequence). The CDR3 coding sequence is TGTGCCAGCCTCTTAACCTTCGTAGCCGCAGGGGGAAGTAATCAGCCCCAGCATTTT. Encoded protein: CASLLTFVAAGGSNQPQHF.

This chain connects TRBV3-1 (or the pseudogene TRBV3-2) to TRBJ1-2; D is uncertain. Germline CDR1 and CDR2: LGHDT and YNNKEL (reference sequence). V was shortened by 2 bases and J by 6 bases, with 7 bases between the two germline ends. This CDR3 is built from 12 residues. CDR3 in DNA: TGTGCCAGCAGCCAATGGGGAAATGGCTACACCTTC. It translates to CASSQWGNGYTF.

V usage is TRBV11-2 and J usage is TRBJ2-5; perhaps TRBD1 as D (6 bases). The CDR3 totals 15 residues. Germline V gives CDR1 SGHAT, CDR2 FQNNGV. V lost 1 base, J lost 4 bases, and 13 bases lay in between. CDR3 coding DNA: TGTGCCAGCAGCTTAGTCGTGGCAGGGGTAGAGACCCAGTACTTC. This translates into CASSLVVAGVETQYF. Complete variable domain (other parts from reference TRBV11-2 and TRBJ2-5): EAGVAQSPRYKIIEKRQSVAFWCNPISGHATLYWYQQILGQGPKLLIQFQNNGVVDDSQLPKDRFSAERLKGVDSTLKIQPAKLEDSAVYLCASSLVVAGVETQYFGPGTRLLVL.

J is TRBJ2-7 and V is TRBV12-3 or TRBV12-4; no clear D. Trimming removed 6 bases from V and 7 bases from J, with 13 bases in between. The CDR3 is made up of 12 amino acids. CDR3 DNA: TGTGCCAGCAGAGTACTTCAAGGGGAGCAGTACTTC. Its protein product is CASRVLQGEQYF.

The rearrangement joins TRBV6-2 or TRBV6-3 to TRBJ2-3; perhaps TRBD2 as D (6 bases). Trimming pared 5 bases from V and 3 bases from J, leaving 18 bases between. The CDR3 runs 16 residues. Germline V lookup: CDR1 MNHEY, CDR2 SVGEGT. CDR3 in amino acids: CASSVLEGAGTDTQYF. DNA for the CDR3: TGTGCCAGCAGTGTCTTAGAAGGGGCGGGAACAGATACGCAGTATTTT.

This sequence joins TRBV19 and TRBJ1-1; D gene unclear. The CDR3 is 13 amino acids. Germline CDR1 LNHDA, CDR2 SQIVND (reference sequence). Between the trimmed V and J ends, which lost 3 bases and 1 base, there was a span of 6 bases. CDR3 sequence reads: CASSIRKNTEAFF. DNA of the CDR3: TGTGCCAGTAGTATCAGAAAGAACACTGAAGCTTTCTTT.

The rearrangement uses TRBV11-3 and TRBJ2-3; D possibly corresponds to TRBD1 (6 bases). Trimming took off 3 bases at V and 2 bases at J, with 9 bases between the two ends. The germline V gene has CDR1 SGHNT and CDR2 YENEEA. This CDR3 has 14 residues. The CDR3 region is CASSFRGHTDTQYF. CDR3 bases: TGTGCCAGCAGCTTCAGGGGTCACACAGATACGCAGTATTTT.

CDR3 in DNA: TGTGCCAGCAGCTTAGAGGGACAGGGTTTAAGAAGCTACGAGCAGTACTTC. Its translation is CASSLEGQGLRSYEQYF. This rearrangement joins TRBV7-9 to TRBJ2-7, with 9 bases identical to TRBD1. With 1 base clipped from V and 3 bases from J, the junction kept 10 bases outside the gene matches. This CDR3 is built from 17 residues. Germline values: CDR1 SEHNR, CDR2 FQNEAQ (reference sequence).

V is TRBV6-2 or TRBV6-3 and J is TRBJ1-1, with D possibly matching TRBD1 (6 bases). CDR3 length equals 11 residues. Germline V gives CDR1 MNHEY, CDR2 SVGEGT. V was shortened by 6 bases and J by 5 bases, with 7 bases between the two germline ends. The CDR3: CASSRGTEAFF. Written as DNA, the CDR3 is TGTGCCAGCAGCAGGGGAACTGAAGCTTTCTTT.

The chain carries TRBV5-6 and TRBJ2-1; D call uncertain. Germline V gene lookup returns CDR1 SGHDT and CDR2 YYEEEE. V was trimmed by 1 base and J by 6 bases, leaving 11 bases between them. The CDR3 consists of 14 residues. CDR3 sequence reads: CASSLYYSVNEQFF. The CDR3 nucleotides read TGTGCCAGCAGCTTGTACTATAGTGTCAATGAGCAGTTCTTC. Full variable domain (outside the CDR3, taken from reference TRBV5-6 and TRBJ2-1): DAGVTQSPTHLIKTRGQQVTLRCSPKSGHDTVSWYQQALGQGPQFIFQYYEEEERQRGNFPDRFSGHQFPNYSSELNVNALLLGDSALYLCASSLYYSVNEQFFGPGTRLTVL.

This chain uses TRBV19 with TRBJ2-1, with TRBD1 identical over 7 bases. V shed 2 bases, J shed 5 bases, and the junction held 9 bases outside the gene matches. Per germline, CDR1 LNHDA and CDR2 SQIVND (reference sequence). This CDR3 is 16 amino acids long. The CDR3 DNA sequence: TGTGCCAGTAGTATACAGCAAGGGGGCAAACACAATGAGCAGTTCTTC. As protein: CASSIQQGGKHNEQFF.

In this sample, this clone turned up once. The chain joins TRBV7-2 to TRBJ1-4, with TRBD1 matching 9 bases. Germline CDR1 is SGHTA and CDR2 is FQGNSA. The CDR3 consists of 14 residues. V lost 5 bases and J lost 8; bases outside the gene matches: 6. The CDR3 bases are TGTGCCAGCAGCGTACAGGGGGCGCGGGAAAAACTGTTTTTT. Residues: CASSVQGAREKLFF.

The chain links TRBV5-6 to TRBJ2-1; D gene uncertain. Trimming removed 4 bases from V and 0 bases from J, with 11 bases in between. Germline V lookup: CDR1 SGHDT, CDR2 YYEEEE. The CDR3 runs to 15 residues. The CDR3 DNA reads TGTGCCAGCAGCCAGAGAGACTTCTCCTACAATGAGCAGTTCTTC. It specifies CASSQRDFSYNEQFF.

The V call is TRBV5-4, the J call TRBJ2-7; the match to TRBD1 covers 8 bases. Germline V gives CDR1 SGHNT, CDR2 YYREEE (reference sequence). The ends lost 0 bases at V and 1 base at J; junction bases unmatched: 3. The CDR3 spans 15 residues. The CDR3 DNA follows: TGTGCCAGCAGCTTGGGAGGACAGGGATCCTACGAGCAGTACTTC. This gives the protein CASSLGGQGSYEQYF.

The rearrangement joins TRBV19 to TRBJ1-6; TRBD1 matches 10 bases. Germline assignment: CDR1 LNHDA and CDR2 SQIVND (reference sequence). Trimming removed 6 bases from V and 10 bases from J; junction bases left unmatched: 9. The CDR3 is 15 residues long. CDR3 coding DNA: TGTGCCAGTAGCCCCGGGACAGGGGTCGGCTCACCCCTCCACTTT. Amino acid sequence: CASSPGTGVGSPLHF.